This T cell receptor beta chain was sequenced in a study of cytomegalovirus exposure and HLA in healthy donors. Study results and limitations: The authors enumerated under 200 TCR beta chains as linked to cytomegalovirus.

PCR amplification relied on 60 Vbeta primers (plus 13 Jbeta primers). The assay was immunoSEQ multiplex PCR, and TCRdb's table has in-frame clones only and misses some. This sample carries roughly 100,000 clones, about 80% of them seen once, and the ten largest clones take 4% to 5.5%. This CDR3 has 16 residues. The germline CDR1 and CDR2 sequences are PRHDT and FYEKMQ (reference sequence). With V trimmed by 5 bases and J by 2 bases, 10 bases remained unmatched. Concerning this clone itself: Its target is not known.

The sequence derives from a man between 25 and 39 years old in good health and CMV-seropositive. The sequencing sample was made of PBMCs. The V and J genes are TRBV13 and TRBJ2-7; 9 bases are shared with TRBD1. As DNA, the CDR3 is TGTGCCAGCAGCACCCGGGACAGGGTATCCCCCTACGAGCAGTACTTC. Translating gives CASSTRDRVSPYEQYF.